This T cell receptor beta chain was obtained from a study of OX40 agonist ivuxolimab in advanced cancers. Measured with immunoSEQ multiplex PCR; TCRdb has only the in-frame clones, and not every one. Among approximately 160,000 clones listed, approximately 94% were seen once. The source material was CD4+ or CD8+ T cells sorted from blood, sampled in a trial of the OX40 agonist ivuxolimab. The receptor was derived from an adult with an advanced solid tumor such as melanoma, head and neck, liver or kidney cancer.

The CDR3 DNA reads as TGCGCCAGCAGCCAAGTTTCGGGGACAGGGCGAACAGATACGCAGTATTTT. This translates into CASSQVSGTGRTDTQYF. J is TRBJ2-3 and V is TRBV4-3, with 9 bases lining up with TRBD1. The CDR3 has 17 residues. CDR1 and CDR2 (germline): LGHNA, YSLEER. The J segment lost 3 bases and the V segment lost 1 base, leaving 8 bases of the junction unmatched.